One and the same sample provided the 5 T cell receptor beta chains below, sequenced in a study of T cell repertoires in cytomegalovirus infection. TCRdb re-called the reads through MiXCR, storing one row per CDR3 protein. The data hold roughly 280,000 distinct CDR3 sequences, with approximately 10% observed a single time. The sequencing sample was made of PBMCs. The receptors stem from a human donor in good health (CMV status not recorded). Some clones in this sample may be carry-over from other donors' samples.

The sample holds many counts of this clonotype. The rearrangement links TRBV7-2 to TRBJ2-3; a possible D gene is TRBD2 (6 bases). V was cut by 3 bases and J by 7 bases, with 14 bases left in between. Germline lookup yields CDR1 SGHTA and CDR2 FQGNSA. The CDR3 extends over 14 amino acids. The CDR3 sequence: CASSLETRVNTQYF. The DNA of the CDR3 is TGTGCCAGCAGCTTGGAGACTAGGGTGAATACGCAGTATTTT.

This clonotype was counted at least ten times. The chain employs TRBV28 and TRBJ1-2; 8 positions match TRBD1. There are 14 residues in the CDR3. V was pared by 7 bases and J by 3 bases, with 7 bases of the junction left unmatched. Germline CDR1 MDHEN, CDR2 SYDVKM. CDR3 nucleotide sequence: TGTGCCAGCAAGTCAGGGGGCGCCTACTATGGCTACACCTTC. The encoded protein is CASKSGGAYYGYTF.

Turning to this clonotype: Relative to the germline gene, one junction end is altered; a read error may explain this. This sequence joins TRBV7-2 and TRBJ1-2; D is unresolved. The CDR3 consists of 14 residues. CDR1 and CDR2 from the germline V gene are SGHTA and FQGNSA. The CDR3 loop is CASSQITGLESYTF. CDR3 DNA: TGCGCCAGCAGTCAAATCACGGGTCTAGAGAGCTACACCTTC.

This clonotype was counted ten times or more. The V call is TRBV10-2, the J call TRBJ1-5; 8 bases are a match to TRBD1. The J segment lost 4 bases and the V segment lost 5 bases, leaving 1 base of the junction unmatched. This CDR3 comprises 13 residues. Germline V gives CDR1 WSHSY, CDR2 SAAADI. The CDR3 sequence is CASSRDRNQPQHF. DNA of the CDR3: TGCGCCAGCAGTCGGGACAGGAATCAGCCCCAGCATTTT.

V usage is TRBV7-2 and J usage is TRBJ1-3; D is ambiguous. V gave up 6 bases and J gave up 4 bases, with 10 bases separating them. The CDR3 extends over 13 amino acids. Germline assignment: CDR1 SGHTA and CDR2 FQGNSA. CDR3 protein: CASSSRGGNTIYF. In nucleotides, the CDR3 is TGTGCCAGCAGTTCCAGAGGAGGAAACACCATATATTTT.